These 10 T cell receptor beta chains share one sample of origin, sequenced in a study of blood T cell repertoires in COVID-19. Sequencing was performed with immunoSEQ multiplex PCR; in TCRdb, only in-frame clones are kept and a portion is missing. Found here are over 250,000 clones, 83% of them singletons; the top ten hold over 8.5%. The sequencing input was peripheral blood. These receptors all stem from a woman in her fifties or sixties who had recovered from COVID-19.

The gene calls are TRBV19 and TRBJ1-1; possibly TRBD1 for D (5 bases). The CDR3 has 15 amino acids. V was cut by 4 bases and J by 6 bases, with 18 bases left in between. CDR1 and CDR2 from the germline V gene are LNHDA and SQIVND (reference sequence). The DNA of the CDR3 is TGTGCCAGTAGTACCTCGGGTGGGGCAAGGGCTGAAGCTTTCTTT. It encodes CASSTSGGARAEAFF.

The rearrangement uses TRBV7-2 and TRBJ2-1; 8 positions agree with TRBD2. The V gene end was trimmed by 5 bases and the J gene end by 7 bases; junction bases not matched to a gene: 10. The CDR3 loop spans 15 amino acids. Germline loops: CDR1 SGHTA, CDR2 FQGNSA. Here the CDR3 reads CASSIGGAGGNEQFF. The CDR3 DNA reads TGTGCCAGCAGCATCGGGGGGGCGGGAGGTAATGAGCAGTTCTTC. The full variable domain, in which reference TRBV7-2 and TRBJ2-1 provide the parts outside the CDR3, is GAGVSQSPSNKVTEKGKDVELRCDPISGHTALYWYRQSLGQGLEFLIYFQGNSAPDKSGLPSDRFSAERTGGSVSTLTIQRTQQEDSAVYLCASSIGGAGGNEQFFGPGTRLTVL.

This clone has a count of ten or more. The CDR3: CASNGQVDNEQFF. CDR3 DNA: TGTGCCAGCAACGGACAGGTGGACAATGAGCAGTTCTTC. V is TRBV12-3 or TRBV12-4 and J is TRBJ2-1; 7 nucleotides align to TRBD1. CDR3 length: 13 residues. The V gene end was trimmed by 7 bases and the J gene end by 5 bases; junction bases not matched to a gene: 5.

V usage is TRBV5-1 and J usage is TRBJ2-3; the match to TRBD2 covers 8 bases. This CDR3 contains 17 residues. CDR1 and CDR2 from the germline V gene are SGHRS and YFSETQ. V was pared by 0 bases and J by 5 bases, with 11 bases of the junction left unmatched. CDR3 nucleotides: TGCGCCAGCAGCTTGGCCCCGTGGCGGGGGGACGGAGATACGCAGTATTTT. Protein product: CASSLAPWRGDGDTQYF.

This clone was recorded once. The same CDR3 also results from other DNA sequences found in this sample. The J gene is TRBJ1-2, the V gene TRBV12-3 or TRBV12-4; 8 bases map to TRBD1. The junction had 3 bases not matched to a gene; V was cut back by 5 bases and J by 4 bases. The CDR3 runs 13 residues. Here the CDR3 reads CASSRGQAYGYTF. Written as DNA, the CDR3 is TGTGCCAGCAGTCGGGGACAGGCCTATGGCTACACCTTC.

This chain uses TRBV4-1 with TRBJ2-5; a weak D match, TRBD2 (5 bases). Germline V gene sequence: CDR1 MGHRA, CDR2 YSYEKL. This CDR3 comprises 13 residues. V lost 4 bases, J lost 5 bases, and 11 bases lay in between. In DNA form, the CDR3 reads TGCGCCAGCAGCCGGACCCGAGGGGAGACCCAGTACTTC. Its translation: CASSRTRGETQYF.

CDR3 region: CASSPRHFSGNTIYF. CDR3 nucleotides: TGTGCCAGCTCACCGAGACACTTCTCTGGAAACACCATATATTTT. The chain has TRBV18 and TRBJ1-3; D not resolved. The CDR3 length is 15 residues. Trimming took 3 bases from V and 0 from J, leaving 9 bases between them. Germline V CDR1 and CDR2: KGHSH, LQKENI.

The V and J genes are TRBV5-1 and TRBJ2-6, with 12 bases aligning to TRBD1. The CDR3 loop spans 15 amino acids. Per the germline V gene, CDR1 is SGHRS and CDR2 is YFSETQ. Trimming removed 7 bases from V and 2 bases from J; junction bases left unmatched: 1. CDR3 sequence: CASGTGGAGANVLTF. In DNA form, the CDR3 reads TGCGCCAGCGGGACAGGGGGCGCTGGGGCCAACGTCCTGACTTTC.

Here the CDR3 DNA reads TGTGCCAGCAGTCGCCGGGGGGGAAGCTATGGCTACACCTTC. Protein product: CASSRRGGSYGYTF. J is TRBJ1-2 and V is TRBV6-2 or TRBV6-3; possible D gene TRBD1, 5 bases. V was pared by 5 bases and J by 4 bases, with 14 bases between. Germline values: CDR1 MNHEY, CDR2 SVGEGT. The CDR3 totals 14 residues.

The J gene is TRBJ1-2, the V gene TRBV19, with D tentatively TRBD1 (5 bases). V lost 2 bases to trimming and J lost 4 bases, with 17 bases between them. Germline lookup yields CDR1 LNHDA and CDR2 SQIVND (reference sequence). The CDR3 runs 16 residues. CDR3 in amino acids: CASSISGQGTFYGYTF. The CDR3 DNA reads TGTGCCAGTAGTATAAGCGGGCAGGGCACCTTCTATGGCTACACCTTC.